Below are 27 T cell receptor beta chains sequenced from a single sample in a study of metastatic and nonmetastatic thyroid tumors (TCRdb year 2020). None of the patients had been given any treatment before thyroid surgery. Receptor libraries were prepared by PCR. The run used an Illumina HiSeq 4000. The public reads were run again by TCRdb, first through fastp at Q25 and then through MiXCR, and only productive beta chains were kept. The sample data list 39,000 or so clones, and less than 60% of these were observed just once. About 24% of the sample comes from the top ten. The source material was tumor tissue. These receptors all stem from a male donor with papillary thyroid cancer or a benign thyroid nodule (not recorded which). Some clones in this sample may be carry-over from other donors' samples.

This clone came up a few times. CDR3 DNA: TGTGCCAGTAGTAGTCAGGTGGGCTATGGCTACACCTTC. This codes for CASSSQVGYGYTF. This rearrangement joins TRBV19 to TRBJ1-2; D call uncertain. CDR1 is LNHDA, CDR2 SQIVND, per germline (reference sequence). The CDR3 sequence is 13 residues long. Trimming took off 4 bases at V and 4 bases at J, with 10 bases between the two ends.

The sample holds one count of this clone. This chain links TRBV5-1 with TRBJ2-1; D unresolved. Deletions cut 5 bases from V and 0 bases from J, with 6 bases between. The CDR3 is 13 amino acids. Germline V gene data show CDR1 as SGHRS and CDR2 as YFSETQ. This chain's CDR3 is CASRFSSYNEQFF. The CDR3 nucleotides read TGCGCCAGCAGGTTCAGCTCCTACAATGAGCAGTTCTTC.

The chain has TRBV24-1 and TRBJ2-1; 8 bases align to TRBD2. From germline, CDR1 is KGHDR and CDR2 SFDVKD. The CDR3 extends over 16 amino acids. V trimming: 0 bases; J trimming: 0 bases; junction bases outside the gene matches: 0. CDR3 DNA sequence: TGTGCCACCAGTGATTTGAGCGGGAGCTCCTACAATGAGCAGTTCTTC. The encoded protein is CATSDLSGSSYNEQFF.

The rearrangement links TRBV20-1 to TRBJ2-1; no reliable D call. The CDR3 covers 12 residues. V dropped 6 bases and J dropped 8 bases, with 14 bases sitting between them. Germline loops: CDR1 DFQATT, CDR2 SNEGSKA (reference sequence). CDR3 bases: TGCAGTGCCCCAGATCAGCGCTATGAGCAGTTCTTC. Protein sequence: CSAPDQRYEQFF.

V is TRBV2 and J is TRBJ2-2; D not certain. This CDR3 region has 14 residues. Germline CDR1 reads SNHLY; CDR2 reads FYNNEI. Trimming removed 6 bases at V and 6 bases at J, with 14 bases between. As DNA, the CDR3 is TGTGCCAGCAGGGGGATAAACTACTCCGGGGAGCTGTTTTTT. Protein sequence: CASRGINYSGELFF.

This clone was observed a handful of times. The chain couples TRBV28 to TRBJ1-6, with D perhaps matching TRBD1 (6 bases). The germline V and J ends were trimmed by 4 bases and 8 bases, with 12 bases remaining between them. The CDR3 is made up of 14 amino acids. CDR1 is MDHEN and CDR2 is SYDVKM in the germline V gene. The CDR3 DNA is TGTGCCAGCAGTTCGAGGGGGGCGTATTCACCCCTCCACTTT. Protein sequence: CASSSRGAYSPLHF.

The table lists this clone with a few counts. The chain combines TRBV28 with TRBJ2-3, with D uncertain. Germline-derived CDR1 and CDR2 are MDHEN and SYDVKM. The CDR3 spans 12 residues. V was cut by 6 bases and J by 4 bases, with 8 bases left in between. The CDR3 nucleotides read TGTGCCAGCAGCCCACTCTCAGATACGCAGTATTTT. This codes for CASSPLSDTQYF.

J is TRBJ2-7 and V is TRBV5-1; D is ambiguous. The CDR3 is made up of 12 amino acids. V shed 3 bases and J shed 4 bases, with 8 bases lying between them. Germline V gene sequence: CDR1 SGHRS, CDR2 YFSETQ. The CDR3 DNA follows: TGCGCCAGCAGCTCGGACGGATACGAGCAGTACTTC. This codes for CASSSDGYEQYF.

The V gene is TRBV5-1, the J gene TRBJ2-2; 7 positions agree with TRBD1. The V gene end was trimmed by 5 bases and the J gene end by 5 bases; junction bases not matched to a gene: 9. This CDR3 contains 15 residues. The V gene's germline CDR1 is SGHRS and CDR2 YFSETQ. DNA of the CDR3: TGCGCCAGCAGTCCCCGACAGGGACCGACCGGGGAGCTGTTTTTT. Translated: CASSPRQGPTGELFF.

The gene calls are TRBV19 and TRBJ2-7, with 12 bases fitting TRBD2. The V gene's germline CDR1 is LNHDA and CDR2 SQIVND (reference sequence). The J segment lost 6 bases and the V segment lost 5 bases, leaving 8 bases of the junction unmatched. The CDR3 sequence is 15 residues long. The CDR3 is CASSRGTSGGFEQYF. CDR3 in DNA: TGTGCCAGTAGTCGGGGAACTAGCGGGGGGTTCGAGCAGTACTTC.

Only a few counts were recorded for this clone. The CDR3 loop reads CASSPTRAGWGETQYF. DNA of the CDR3: TGTGCCAGCAGCCCAACTCGGGCTGGATGGGGAGAGACCCAGTACTTC. V usage is TRBV11-3 and J usage is TRBJ2-5; no reliable D call. CDR3 length: 16 amino acids. Germline assignment: CDR1 SGHNT and CDR2 YENEEA. The V end was cut by 5 bases, the J end by 4 bases, with 20 bases between.

This clone is labeled as medium-sized. This sequence joins TRBV3-1 and TRBJ1-1; 9 bases match TRBD1. The CDR3 is 16 residues long. Germline V gene sequence: CDR1 LGHDT, CDR2 YNNKEL (reference sequence). With 5 bases clipped from V and 5 bases from J, the junction kept 12 bases outside the gene matches. In DNA form, the CDR3 reads TGTGCCAGCAGCACCCGGGACAGGGCTCCGAGTACTGAAGCTTTCTTT. Translation gives CASSTRDRAPSTEAFF.

By share, this clone ranks as medium-sized. The chain recombines TRBV24-1 with TRBJ2-5; 10 bases align to TRBD1. The germline V gene has CDR1 KGHDR and CDR2 SFDVKD. The CDR3 has 14 amino acids. The V gene end was trimmed by 10 bases and the J gene end by 3 bases; junction bases not matched to a gene: 7. The CDR3 reads CATNPGTGEETQYF. CDR3 in DNA: TGTGCCACTAACCCCGGGACAGGGGAAGAGACCCAGTACTTC.

The chain is built from TRBV4-1 and TRBJ2-1, with TRBD2 matching 7 bases. Unmatched junction bases numbered 5, after V lost 0 bases and J lost 6 bases. From germline, CDR1 is MGHRA and CDR2 YSYEKL. The CDR3 sequence is 15 residues long. CDR3 DNA: TGCGCCAGCAGCCAAGATATTGCGGGAGCCAATGAGCAGTTCTTC. Residues: CASSQDIAGANEQFF.

A few counts support this clone. This sequence joins TRBV28 and TRBJ1-2, with D hard to call. Germline V gene sequence: CDR1 MDHEN, CDR2 SYDVKM. V was clipped by 11 bases and J by 2 bases, with 9 bases between them. The CDR3 totals 11 residues. DNA for the CDR3: TGTGCCGCTCGGGGAAACTATGGCTACACCTTC. It codes for CAARGNYGYTF.

The table lists this clone with a few counts. The genes are TRBV7-2 and TRBJ2-7; TRBD1 aligns across 9 bases. V lost 5 bases to trimming and J lost 1 base; unmatched junction nucleotides: 6. CDR3 length: 15 amino acids. Looked up from germline, CDR1 is SGHTA and CDR2 is FQGNSA. CDR3 nucleotides: TGTGCCAGCAGCCTCGGACAGGGGCGATCCTACGAGCAGTACTTC. It codes for CASSLGQGRSYEQYF.

The V gene is TRBV6-1, the J gene TRBJ2-1; 11 bases are shared with TRBD2. The CDR3 has 15 amino acids. Trimming at V came to 7 bases and at J to 8 bases, leaving 10 bases not matched to a gene. From germline, CDR1 is MNHNS and CDR2 SASEGT. CDR3 in amino acids: CASTPLAGEGYEQFF. The CDR3 DNA follows: TGTGCCAGCACCCCACTAGCGGGAGAAGGCTATGAGCAGTTCTTC.

The chain combines TRBV20-1 with TRBJ2-7, with no clear D. This CDR3 is built from 13 residues. CDR1 is DFQATT, CDR2 SNEGSKA, per germline (reference sequence). V shed 1 base and J shed 5 bases, with 12 bases lying between them. CDR3 residues: CSARVYASDEQYF. CDR3 sequence (DNA): TGCAGTGCTAGAGTTTATGCATCCGACGAGCAGTACTTC.

The count of this clone is one. Its ends do not fully match the called genes, so a read error is possible. Other DNA sequences within the sample encode an identical CDR3. V usage is TRBV30 and J usage is TRBJ2-7; D could derive from TRBD1 or TRBD2 (5 bases each). This CDR3 has 14 residues. Germline CDR1 reads GTSNPN; CDR2 reads SVGIG (reference sequence). The CDR3 nucleotides read TGTGCCTGGAGTGTAGCAGGGACGGCCTACGAGCAGTACTTT. Amino acids: CAWSVAGTAYEQYF.

The chain uses TRBV2 and TRBJ2-7, with TRBD2 as a possible D gene (6 bases). This CDR3 region has 14 residues. Germline V gene lookup returns CDR1 SNHLY and CDR2 FYNNEI. V dropped 1 base and J dropped 5 bases, with 12 bases sitting between them. The CDR3 sequence is CASSEGGGVDEQYF. Written as DNA, the CDR3 is TGTGCCAGCAGTGAAGGGGGAGGTGTTGACGAGCAGTACTTC.

J is TRBJ1-2 and V is TRBV20-1, with D perhaps TRBD1 (5 bases). From germline, CDR1 is DFQATT and CDR2 SNEGSKA (reference sequence). The CDR3 sequence is 14 residues long. V shed 6 bases and J shed 0 bases, with 14 bases lying between them. The CDR3 nucleotides are TGCAGTGCCGAAGGTTTGACAGCTAACTATGGCTACACCTTC. It specifies CSAEGLTANYGYTF.

V usage is TRBV20-1 and J usage is TRBJ1-1; the D is unclear. The CDR3 consists of 14 residues. Germline V gene sequence: CDR1 DFQATT, CDR2 SNEGSKA (reference sequence). The V end was cut by 3 bases, the J end by 0 bases, with 11 bases between. The CDR3 DNA is TGCAGTGCTAGTGTCACCACCATGAACACTGAAGCTTTCTTT. Encoded protein: CSASVTTMNTEAFF.

The rearrangement links TRBV5-1 to TRBJ1-1; D perhaps matches TRBD1 (5 bases). Germline lookup yields CDR1 SGHRS and CDR2 YFSETQ. This CDR3 region has 14 residues. Deletions cut 0 bases from V and 4 bases from J, with 10 bases between. The CDR3 reads CASSLAGGGTEAFF. The DNA for the CDR3 is TGCGCCAGCAGCTTGGCTGGGGGTGGCACTGAAGCTTTCTTT.

Only a few counts were recorded for this clone. This chain joins TRBV6-1 and TRBJ2-3, with D possibly being TRBD2 (5 bases). CDR3 length equals 16 residues. V was clipped by 8 bases and J by 6 bases, with 24 bases between them. Germline-derived CDR1 and CDR2 are MNHNS and SASEGT. In nucleotides, the CDR3 is TGTGCCAGCGGAAGGAGTAGCAGAGAGGGAACCGATACGCAGTATTTT. This sequence encodes CASGRSSREGTDTQYF.

This clone was recorded many times. A much bigger clone sits one base away, suggesting this may be a read error. The rearrangement joins TRBV6-1 to TRBJ2-7; the D is unclear. Germline values: CDR1 MNHNS, CDR2 SASEGT. The CDR3 runs to 14 residues. CDR3 protein: CASSVSAESNEQYF. The DNA of the CDR3 is TGCGCCAGCAGTGTAAGCGCGGAGAGCAACGAGCAGTACTTC.

Only a few counts were recorded for this clone. The rearrangement uses TRBV5-1 and TRBJ2-1; D is possibly TRBD1 (6 bases). Germline V CDR1 and CDR2: SGHRS, YFSETQ. The V end was cut by 4 bases, the J end by 0 bases, with 11 bases between. This CDR3 comprises 15 residues. This CDR3 reads CASSNRVSSYNEQFF. The CDR3 DNA reads as TGCGCCAGCAGCAACAGGGTTAGCTCCTACAATGAGCAGTTCTTC.

This clone was seen a handful of times. This sequence joins TRBV12-3 or TRBV12-4 and TRBJ2-5; D gene unclear. This CDR3 is built from 12 residues. Trimming removed 2 bases at V and 0 bases at J, with 1 base between. For the CDR3, the DNA is TGTGCCAGCAGTTTAAACCAAGAGACCCAGTACTTC. Translation gives CASSLNQETQYF.